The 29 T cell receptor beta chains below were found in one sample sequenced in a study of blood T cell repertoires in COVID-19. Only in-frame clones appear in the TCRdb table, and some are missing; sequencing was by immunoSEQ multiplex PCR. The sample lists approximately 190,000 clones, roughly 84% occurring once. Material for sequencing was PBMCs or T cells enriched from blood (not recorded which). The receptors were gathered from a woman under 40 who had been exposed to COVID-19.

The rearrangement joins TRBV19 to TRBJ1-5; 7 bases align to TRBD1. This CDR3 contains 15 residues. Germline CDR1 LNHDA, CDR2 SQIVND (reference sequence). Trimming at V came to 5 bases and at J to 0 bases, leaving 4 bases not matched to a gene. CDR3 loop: CASSAHRGSNQPQHF. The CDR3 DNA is TGTGCCAGTAGTGCCCACAGGGGTAGCAATCAGCCCCAGCATTTT.

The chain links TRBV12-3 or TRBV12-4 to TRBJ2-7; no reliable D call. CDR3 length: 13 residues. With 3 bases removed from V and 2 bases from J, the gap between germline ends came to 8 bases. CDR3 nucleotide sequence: TGTGCCAGCAGTTTTCAGGTTCCCTACGAGCAGTACTTC. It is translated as CASSFQVPYEQYF.

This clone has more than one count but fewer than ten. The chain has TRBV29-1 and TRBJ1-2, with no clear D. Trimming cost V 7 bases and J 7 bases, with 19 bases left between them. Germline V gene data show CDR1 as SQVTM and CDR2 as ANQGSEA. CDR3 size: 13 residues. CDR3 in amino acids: CSALGSGKGGYTF. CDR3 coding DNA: TGCAGCGCCCTTGGGTCGGGGAAGGGTGGCTACACCTTC.

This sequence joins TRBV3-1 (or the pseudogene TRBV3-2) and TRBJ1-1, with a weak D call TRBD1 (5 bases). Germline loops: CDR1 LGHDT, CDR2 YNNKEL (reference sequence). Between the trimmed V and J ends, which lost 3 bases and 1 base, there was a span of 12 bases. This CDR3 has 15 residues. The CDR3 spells CASSQGTTGNTEAFF. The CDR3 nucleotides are TGTGCCAGCAGCCAGGGTACCACAGGGAACACTGAAGCTTTCTTT.

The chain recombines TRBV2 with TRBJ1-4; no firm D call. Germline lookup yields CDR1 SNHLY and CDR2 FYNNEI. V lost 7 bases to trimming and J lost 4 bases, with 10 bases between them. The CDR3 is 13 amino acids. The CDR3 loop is CASMGGRNEKLFF. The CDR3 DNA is TGTGCCAGCATGGGAGGGCGTAATGAAAAACTGTTTTTT.

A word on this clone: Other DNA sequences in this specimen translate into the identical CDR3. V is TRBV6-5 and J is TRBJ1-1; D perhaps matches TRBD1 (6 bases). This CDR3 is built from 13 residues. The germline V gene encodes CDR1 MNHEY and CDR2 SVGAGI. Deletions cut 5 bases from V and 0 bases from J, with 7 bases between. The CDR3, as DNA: TGTGCCAGCAGTACAGGGTTGAACACTGAAGCTTTCTTT. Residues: CASSTGLNTEAFF.

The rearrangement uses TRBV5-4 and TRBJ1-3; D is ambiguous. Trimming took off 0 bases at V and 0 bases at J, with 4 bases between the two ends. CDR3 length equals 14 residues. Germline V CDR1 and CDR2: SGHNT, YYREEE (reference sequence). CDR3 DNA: TGTGCCAGCAGCTTGGGTAACTCTGGAAACACCATATATTTT. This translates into CASSLGNSGNTIYF.

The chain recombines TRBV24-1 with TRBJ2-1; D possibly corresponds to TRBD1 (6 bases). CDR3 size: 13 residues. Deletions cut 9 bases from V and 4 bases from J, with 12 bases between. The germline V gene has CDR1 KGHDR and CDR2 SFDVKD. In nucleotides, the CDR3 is TGTGCCACCTCAGGGGTAGGGTACAATGAGCAGTTCTTC. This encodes CATSGVGYNEQFF.

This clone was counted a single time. The CDR3 reads CASSLRPWETEAFF. In DNA form, the CDR3 reads TGCGCCAGCAGCTTGCGGCCATGGGAGACTGAAGCTTTCTTT. The chain uses TRBV5-1 and TRBJ1-1, with D uncertain. The CDR3 contains 14 residues. The germline V gene encodes CDR1 SGHRS and CDR2 YFSETQ. V was cut by 1 base and J by 5 bases, with 12 bases left in between.

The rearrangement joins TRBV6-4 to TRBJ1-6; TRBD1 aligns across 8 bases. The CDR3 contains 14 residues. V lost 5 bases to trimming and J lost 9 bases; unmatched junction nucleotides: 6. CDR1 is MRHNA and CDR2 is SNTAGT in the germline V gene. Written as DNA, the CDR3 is TGTGCCAGCAGTACGGGACAGGAATTTTCACCCCTCCACTTT. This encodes CASSTGQEFSPLHF.

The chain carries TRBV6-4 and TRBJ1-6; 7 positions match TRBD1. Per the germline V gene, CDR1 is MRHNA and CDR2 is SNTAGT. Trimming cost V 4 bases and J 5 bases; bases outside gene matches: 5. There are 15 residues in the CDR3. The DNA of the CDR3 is TGTGCCAGCAGTGTCTCGGGGACAGATAATTCACCCCTCCACTTT. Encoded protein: CASSVSGTDNSPLHF.

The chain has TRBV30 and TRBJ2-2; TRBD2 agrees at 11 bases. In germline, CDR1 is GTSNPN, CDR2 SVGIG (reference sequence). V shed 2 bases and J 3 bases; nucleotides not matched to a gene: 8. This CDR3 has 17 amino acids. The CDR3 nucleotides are TGTGCCTGGAGTCAGTTTAGCGGGGGGGCCCACACCGGGGAGCTGTTTTTT. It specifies CAWSQFSGGAHTGELFF. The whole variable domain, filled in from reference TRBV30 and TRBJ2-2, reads SQTIHQWPATLVQPVGSPLSLECTVEGTSNPNLYWYRQAAGRGLQLLFYSVGIGQISSEVPQNLSASRPQDRQFILSSKKLLLSDSGFYLCAWSQFSGGAHTGELFFGEGSRLTVL.

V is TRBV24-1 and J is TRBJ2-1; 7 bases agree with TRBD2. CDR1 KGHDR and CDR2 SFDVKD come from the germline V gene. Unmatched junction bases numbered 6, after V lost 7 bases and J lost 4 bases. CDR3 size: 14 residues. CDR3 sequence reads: CATSSAGSYNEQFF. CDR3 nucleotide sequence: TGTGCCACCAGCTCAGCGGGGTCGTACAATGAGCAGTTCTTC.

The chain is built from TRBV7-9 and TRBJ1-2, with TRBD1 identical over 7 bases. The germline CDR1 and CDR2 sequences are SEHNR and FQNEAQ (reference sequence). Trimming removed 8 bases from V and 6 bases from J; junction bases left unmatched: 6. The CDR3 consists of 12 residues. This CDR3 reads CASRQGGDGYTF. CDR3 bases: TGTGCCAGCCGACAGGGAGGAGATGGCTACACCTTC.

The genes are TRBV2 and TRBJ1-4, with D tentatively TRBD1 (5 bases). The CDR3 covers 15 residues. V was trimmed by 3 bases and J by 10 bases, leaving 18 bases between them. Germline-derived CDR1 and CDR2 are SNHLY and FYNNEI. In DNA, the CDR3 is TGTGCCAGCAGTGATCCAGGACAAAGTTCCGGAAAACTGTTTTTT. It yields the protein CASSDPGQSSGKLFF.

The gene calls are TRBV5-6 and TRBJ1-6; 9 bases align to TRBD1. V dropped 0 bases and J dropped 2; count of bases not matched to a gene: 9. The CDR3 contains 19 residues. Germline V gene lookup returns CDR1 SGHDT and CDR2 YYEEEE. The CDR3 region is CASSLDRGPAGAYNSPLHF. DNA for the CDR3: TGTGCCAGCAGCTTGGACAGGGGGCCGGCGGGCGCCTATAATTCACCCCTCCACTTT.

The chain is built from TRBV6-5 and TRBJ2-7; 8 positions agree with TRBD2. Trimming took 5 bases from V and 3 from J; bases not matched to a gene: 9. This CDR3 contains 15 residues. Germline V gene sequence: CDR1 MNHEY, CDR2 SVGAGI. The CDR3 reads CASSRVAGRVYEQYF. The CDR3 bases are TGTGCCAGCAGTCGCGTAGCGGGGAGGGTCTACGAGCAGTACTTC.

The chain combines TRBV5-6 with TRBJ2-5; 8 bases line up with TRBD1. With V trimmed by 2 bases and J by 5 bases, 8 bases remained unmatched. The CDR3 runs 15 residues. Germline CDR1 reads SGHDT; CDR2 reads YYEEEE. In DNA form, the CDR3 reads TGTGCCAGCAGCTTCGTGGACAGGGACGGCGAGACCCAGTACTTC. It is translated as CASSFVDRDGETQYF.

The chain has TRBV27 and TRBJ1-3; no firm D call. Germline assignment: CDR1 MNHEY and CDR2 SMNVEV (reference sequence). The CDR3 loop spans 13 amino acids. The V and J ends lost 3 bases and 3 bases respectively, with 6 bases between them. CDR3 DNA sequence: TGTGCCAGCAGTTTGCGAATTGGAAACACCATATATTTT. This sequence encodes CASSLRIGNTIYF.

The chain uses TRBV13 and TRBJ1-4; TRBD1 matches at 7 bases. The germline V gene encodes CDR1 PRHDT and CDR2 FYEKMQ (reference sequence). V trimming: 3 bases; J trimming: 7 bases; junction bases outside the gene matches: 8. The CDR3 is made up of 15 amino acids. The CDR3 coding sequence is TGTGCCAGCAGCTTCGGGGGACAGATGGGTGAAAAACTGTTTTTT. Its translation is CASSFGGQMGEKLFF.

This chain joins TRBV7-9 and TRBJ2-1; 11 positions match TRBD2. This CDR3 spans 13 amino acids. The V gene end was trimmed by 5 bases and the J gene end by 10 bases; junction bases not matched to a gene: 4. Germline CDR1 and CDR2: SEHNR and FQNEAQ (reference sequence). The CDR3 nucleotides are TGTGCCAGCAGCCTCCGACTAGCGGGAGAGCAGTTCTTC. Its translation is CASSLRLAGEQFF.

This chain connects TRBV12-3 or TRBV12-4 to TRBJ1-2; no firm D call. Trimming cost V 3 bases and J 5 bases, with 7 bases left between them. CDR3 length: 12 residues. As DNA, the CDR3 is TGTGCCAGCAGTTTTAGCGGGTATGGCTACACCTTC. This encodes CASSFSGYGYTF.

CDR3 loop: CASSQEVAVVRQTQYF. The CDR3 nucleotides are TGTGCCAGCAGCCAAGAGGTAGCGGTAGTTCGGCAGACCCAGTACTTC. This sequence joins TRBV3-1 (or the pseudogene TRBV3-2) and TRBJ2-5; a possible D gene is TRBD2 (6 bases). V was clipped by 0 bases and J by 6 bases, with 17 bases between them. The germline gives CDR1 LGHDT, CDR2 YNNKEL (reference sequence). This CDR3 is built from 16 residues.

CDR3 bases: TGTGCCAGCAGGACCGGGACAGATATAGAGACCCAGTACTTC. Translating it yields CASRTGTDIETQYF. This chain uses TRBV5-4 with TRBJ2-5; 7 bases are shared with TRBD1. This CDR3 comprises 14 residues. J was trimmed by 4 bases and V by 5 bases; bases with no gene match: 8. CDR1 SGHNT and CDR2 YYREEE come from the germline V gene (reference sequence).

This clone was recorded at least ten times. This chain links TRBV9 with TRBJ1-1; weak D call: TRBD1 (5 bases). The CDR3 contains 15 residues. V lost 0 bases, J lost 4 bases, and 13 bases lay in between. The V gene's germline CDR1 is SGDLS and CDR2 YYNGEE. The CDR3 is CASSVEALGGTEAFF. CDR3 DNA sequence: TGTGCCAGCAGCGTAGAAGCCCTGGGGGGCACTGAAGCTTTCTTT.

The CDR3 DNA reads as TGTGCCTGGAGTTTGAGGACTGGGTACAGTGCAGATCAGCCCCAGCATTTT. Translation: CAWSLRTGYSADQPQHF. This sequence joins TRBV30 and TRBJ1-5, with D unclear. V lost 2 bases and J 5 bases, leaving 22 bases between the germline ends. Per germline, CDR1 GTSNPN and CDR2 SVGIG (reference sequence). The CDR3 has 17 residues.

The CDR3 sequence: CASIAADGAAGGYTF. The DNA of the CDR3 is TGTGCCAGCATTGCCGCCGACGGAGCCGCGGGTGGCTACACCTTC. V usage is TRBV6-5 and J usage is TRBJ1-2; D is uncertain. The CDR3 covers 15 residues. CDR1 and CDR2 from the germline V gene are MNHEY and SVGAGI. Trimming took off 7 bases at V and 7 bases at J, with 22 bases between the two ends.

DNA of the CDR3: TGTGCCAGCAGCCCTTGGACAGGGAAGAGCTCCTACGAGCAGTACTTC. Its protein is CASSPWTGKSSYEQYF. V usage is TRBV3-1 (or the pseudogene TRBV3-2) and J usage is TRBJ2-7; 8 nucleotides match TRBD1. The CDR3 is 16 residues long. Germline V CDR1 and CDR2: LGHDT, YNNKEL (reference sequence). V was pared by 4 bases and J by 0 bases, with 8 bases of the junction left unmatched.

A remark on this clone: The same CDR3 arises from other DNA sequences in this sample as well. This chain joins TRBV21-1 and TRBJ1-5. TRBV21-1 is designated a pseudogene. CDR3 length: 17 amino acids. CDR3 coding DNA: TGCGCCAGCAGCAAAGGGGGGGTAGCCGATAGCAATCAGCCCCAGCATTTT. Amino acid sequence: CASSKGGVADSNQPQHF.